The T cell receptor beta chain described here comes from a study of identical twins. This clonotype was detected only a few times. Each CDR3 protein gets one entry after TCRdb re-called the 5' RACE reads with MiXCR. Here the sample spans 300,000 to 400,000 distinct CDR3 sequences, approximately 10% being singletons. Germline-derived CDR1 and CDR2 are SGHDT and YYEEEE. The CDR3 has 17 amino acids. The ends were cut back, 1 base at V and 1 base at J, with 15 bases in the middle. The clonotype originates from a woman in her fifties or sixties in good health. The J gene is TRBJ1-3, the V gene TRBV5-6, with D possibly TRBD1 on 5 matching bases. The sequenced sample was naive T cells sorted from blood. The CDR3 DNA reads TGTGCCAGCAGCTTGTATTTCCCAGGGAGGTCTGGAAACACCATATATTTT. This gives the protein CASSLYFPGRSGNTIYF.